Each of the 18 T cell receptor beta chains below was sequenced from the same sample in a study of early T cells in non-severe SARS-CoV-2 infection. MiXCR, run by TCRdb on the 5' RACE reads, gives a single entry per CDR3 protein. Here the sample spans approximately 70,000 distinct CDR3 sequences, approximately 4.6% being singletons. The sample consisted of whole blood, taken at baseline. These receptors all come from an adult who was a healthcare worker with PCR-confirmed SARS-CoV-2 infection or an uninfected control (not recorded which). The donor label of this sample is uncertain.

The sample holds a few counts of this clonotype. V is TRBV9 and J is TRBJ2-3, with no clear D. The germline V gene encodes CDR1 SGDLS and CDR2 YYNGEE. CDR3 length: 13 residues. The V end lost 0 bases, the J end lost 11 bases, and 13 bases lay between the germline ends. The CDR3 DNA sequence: TGTGCCAGCAGCGTAGCTGGCAGCCCGGGGCAGTATTTT. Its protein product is CASSVAGSPGQYF.

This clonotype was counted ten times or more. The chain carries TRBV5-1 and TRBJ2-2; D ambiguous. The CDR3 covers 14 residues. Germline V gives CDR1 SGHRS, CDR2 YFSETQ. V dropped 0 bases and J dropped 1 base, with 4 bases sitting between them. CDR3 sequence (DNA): TGCGCCAGCAGCTTGGTCGAGAACACCGGGGAGCTGTTTTTT. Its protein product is CASSLVENTGELFF.

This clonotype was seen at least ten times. The CDR3 sequence: CASSSFGGQGADTQYF. The CDR3 bases are TGTGCCAGCAGCTCGTTTGGGGGACAGGGTGCAGATACGCAGTATTTT. V and J are TRBV5-6 and TRBJ2-3; 9 bases agree with TRBD1. CDR1 SGHDT and CDR2 YYEEEE come from the germline V gene. V was pared by 3 bases and J by 4 bases, with 9 bases of the junction left unmatched. The CDR3 consists of 16 residues.

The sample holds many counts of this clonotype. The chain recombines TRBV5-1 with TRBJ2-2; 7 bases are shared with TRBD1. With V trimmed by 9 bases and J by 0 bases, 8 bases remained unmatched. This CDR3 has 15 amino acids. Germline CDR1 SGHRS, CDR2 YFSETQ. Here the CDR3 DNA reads TGCGCCAACCGACAGGGCCCCTCGAACACCGGGGAGCTGTTTTTT. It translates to CANRQGPSNTGELFF.

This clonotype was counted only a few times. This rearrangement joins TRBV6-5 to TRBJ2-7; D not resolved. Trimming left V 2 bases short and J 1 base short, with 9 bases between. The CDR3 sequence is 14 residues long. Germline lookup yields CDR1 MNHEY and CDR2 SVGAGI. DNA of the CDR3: TGTGCCAGCAGTTACACGCCCGGATCCTACGAGCAGTACTTC. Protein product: CASSYTPGSYEQYF.

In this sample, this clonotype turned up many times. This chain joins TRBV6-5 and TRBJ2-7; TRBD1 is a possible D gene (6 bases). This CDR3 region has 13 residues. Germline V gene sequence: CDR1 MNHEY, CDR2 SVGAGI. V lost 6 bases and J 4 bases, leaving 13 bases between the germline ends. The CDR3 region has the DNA TGTGCCAGCAGGGACAGCCTCCTTTACGAGCAGTACTTC. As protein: CASRDSLLYEQYF.

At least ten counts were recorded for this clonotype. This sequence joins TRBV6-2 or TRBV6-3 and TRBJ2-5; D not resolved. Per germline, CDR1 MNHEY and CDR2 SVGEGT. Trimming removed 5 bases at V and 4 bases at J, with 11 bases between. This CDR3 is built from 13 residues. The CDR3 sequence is CASSRNAGETQYF. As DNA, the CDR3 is TGTGCCAGCAGTCGAAACGCAGGAGAGACCCAGTACTTC.

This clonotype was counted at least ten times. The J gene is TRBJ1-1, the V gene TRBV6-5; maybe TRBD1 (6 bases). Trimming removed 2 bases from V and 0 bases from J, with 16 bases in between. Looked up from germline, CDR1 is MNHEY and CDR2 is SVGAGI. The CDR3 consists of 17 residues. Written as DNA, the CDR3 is TGTGCCAGCAGTTACACCCCGCGGGGGCACATGAACACTGAAGCTTTCTTT. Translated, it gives CASSYTPRGHMNTEAFF.

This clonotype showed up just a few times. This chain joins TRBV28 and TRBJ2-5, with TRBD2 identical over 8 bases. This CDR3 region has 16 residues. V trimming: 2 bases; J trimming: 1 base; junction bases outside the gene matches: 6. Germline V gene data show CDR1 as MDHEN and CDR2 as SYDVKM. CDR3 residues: CASSLIGGGTQETQYF. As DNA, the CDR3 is TGTGCCAGCAGTTTAATTGGCGGGGGGACCCAAGAGACCCAGTACTTC.

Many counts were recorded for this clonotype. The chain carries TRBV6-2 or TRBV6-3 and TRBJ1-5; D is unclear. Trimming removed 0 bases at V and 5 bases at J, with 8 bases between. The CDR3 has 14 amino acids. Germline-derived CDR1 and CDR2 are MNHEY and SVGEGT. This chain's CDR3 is CASSYSPRDQPQHF. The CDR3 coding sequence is TGTGCCAGCAGTTACTCGCCTAGGGATCAGCCCCAGCATTTT.

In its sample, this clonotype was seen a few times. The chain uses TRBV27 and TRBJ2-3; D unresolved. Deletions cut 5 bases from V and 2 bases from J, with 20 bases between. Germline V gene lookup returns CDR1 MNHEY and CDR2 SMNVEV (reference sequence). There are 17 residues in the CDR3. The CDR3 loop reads CASSIRPSQVLTDTQYF. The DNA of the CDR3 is TGTGCCAGCAGTATCCGTCCTAGTCAGGTTCTCACAGATACGCAGTATTTT.

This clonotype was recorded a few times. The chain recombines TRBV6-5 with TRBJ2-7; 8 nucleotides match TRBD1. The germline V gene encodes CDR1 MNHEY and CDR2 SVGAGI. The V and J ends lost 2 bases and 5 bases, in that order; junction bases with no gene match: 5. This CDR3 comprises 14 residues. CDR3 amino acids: CASSYQGARNEQYF. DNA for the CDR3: TGTGCCAGCAGTTACCAGGGGGCGAGGAACGAGCAGTACTTC.

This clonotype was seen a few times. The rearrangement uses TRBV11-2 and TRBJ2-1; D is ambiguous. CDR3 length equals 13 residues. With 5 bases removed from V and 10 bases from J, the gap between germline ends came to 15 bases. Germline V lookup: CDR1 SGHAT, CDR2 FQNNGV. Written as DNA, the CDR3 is TGTGCCAGCAGCGCCTGTGGGTCATGCGAGCAGTTCTTC. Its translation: CASSACGSCEQFF.

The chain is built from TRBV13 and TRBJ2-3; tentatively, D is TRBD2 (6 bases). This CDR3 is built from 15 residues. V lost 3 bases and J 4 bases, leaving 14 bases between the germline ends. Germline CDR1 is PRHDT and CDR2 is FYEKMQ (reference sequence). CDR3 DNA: TGTGCCAGCAGCTTGGGGATATGGGGGGCAGATACGCAGTATTTT. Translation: CASSLGIWGADTQYF.

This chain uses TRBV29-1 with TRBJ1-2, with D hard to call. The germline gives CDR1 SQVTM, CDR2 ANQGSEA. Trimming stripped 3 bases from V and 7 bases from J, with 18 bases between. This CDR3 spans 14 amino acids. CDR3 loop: CSVDVFQSQPGYTF. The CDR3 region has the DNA TGCAGCGTTGATGTATTTCAATCTCAGCCTGGCTACACCTTC.

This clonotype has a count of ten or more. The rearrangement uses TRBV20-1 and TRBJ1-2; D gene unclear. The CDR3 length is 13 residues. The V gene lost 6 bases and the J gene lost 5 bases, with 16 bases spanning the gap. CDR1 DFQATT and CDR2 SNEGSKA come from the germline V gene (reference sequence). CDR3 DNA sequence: TGCAGTGCCAGGCCAATGGAGGGATATGGCTACACCTTC. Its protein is CSARPMEGYGYTF.

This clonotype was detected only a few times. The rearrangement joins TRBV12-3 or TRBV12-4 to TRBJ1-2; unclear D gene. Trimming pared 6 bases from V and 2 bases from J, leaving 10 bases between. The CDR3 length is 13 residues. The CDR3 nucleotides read TGTGCCAGCAGCCATCCTTTAAACTATGGCTACACCTTC. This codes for CASSHPLNYGYTF.

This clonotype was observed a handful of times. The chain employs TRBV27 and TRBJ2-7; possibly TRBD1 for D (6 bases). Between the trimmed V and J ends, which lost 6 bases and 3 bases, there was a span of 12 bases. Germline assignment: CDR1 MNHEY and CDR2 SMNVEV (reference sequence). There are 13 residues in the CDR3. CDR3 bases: TGTGCCAGCAGAGACACAGGGAACTACGAGCAGTACTTC. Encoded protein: CASRDTGNYEQYF.